Presented here are 21 T cell receptor beta chains from one specimen sequenced in a study of blood T cell repertoires in COVID-19. The table came from immunoSEQ multiplex PCR; TCRdb's copy has only in-frame clones and leaves some out. Here the sample spans around 300,000 clones, approximately 91% being singletons. Sequencing was carried out using peripheral blood. The receptor set was obtained from a woman in her thirties or forties who had recovered from COVID-19.

The V call is TRBV4-2, the J call TRBJ2-3, with no clear D. This CDR3 has 15 amino acids. Germline V CDR1 and CDR2: LGHNA, YNFKEQ. Trimming stripped 0 bases from V and 0 bases from J, with 7 bases between. The CDR3 spells CASSQDQDSTDTQYF. CDR3 coding DNA: TGTGCCAGCAGCCAAGATCAGGATAGCACAGATACGCAGTATTTT.

The chain is built from TRBV7-3 and TRBJ2-1; 11 bases match TRBD2. The CDR3 sequence is 15 residues long. With V trimmed by 5 bases and J by 5 bases, 5 bases remained unmatched. Germline CDR1 SGHTA, CDR2 FQGTGA. The CDR3 nucleotides are TGTGCCAGCAGCCGTGGACTAGCGGGTAACAATGAGCAGTTCTTC. Translated: CASSRGLAGNNEQFF.

The V call is TRBV10-3, the J call TRBJ2-7, with TRBD2 matching over 7 bases. V was pared by 6 bases and J by 0 bases, with 8 bases of the junction left unmatched. This CDR3 is built from 15 residues. Germline lookup yields CDR1 ENHRY and CDR2 SYGVKD. The CDR3 nucleotides are TGTGCCATCAGAGGCATAGCGGGTAGCTCCTACGAGCAGTACTTC. Protein: CAIRGIAGSSYEQYF.

In DNA, the CDR3 is TGTGCCAGCAGCGTAGATTCAATAGCGGGATTGTCCGAGCAGTACTTC. Its protein is CASSVDSIAGLSEQYF. The chain is built from TRBV9 and TRBJ2-7; the match to TRBD2 covers 8 bases. J lost 6 bases, V lost 0 bases, and 11 bases had no gene match. Germline V gives CDR1 SGDLS, CDR2 YYNGEE. This CDR3 region has 16 residues.

The rearrangement links TRBV27 to TRBJ2-5, with 14 bases fitting TRBD2. With V trimmed by 6 bases and J by 3 bases, 18 bases remained unmatched. The CDR3 sequence is 20 residues long. CDR1 is MNHEY, CDR2 SMNVEV, per germline (reference sequence). CDR3 in amino acids: CASSSRPPGLAGVTEETQYF. The CDR3 bases are TGTGCCAGCAGCTCCCGACCCCCGGGACTAGCGGGAGTGACTGAAGAGACCCAGTACTTC.

The chain couples TRBV10-3 to TRBJ1-4, with D unclear. This CDR3 spans 15 amino acids. Germline CDR1 reads ENHRY; CDR2 reads SYGVKD. The V end was cut by 1 base, the J end by 4 bases, with 10 bases between. The CDR3, as DNA: TGTGCCATCAGTGAGTGGGCAGATGGTAATGAAAAACTGTTTTTT. Translation: CAISEWADGNEKLFF.

This chain joins TRBV5-1 and TRBJ2-1, with D tentatively TRBD2 (6 bases). Germline CDR1 reads SGHRS; CDR2 reads YFSETQ. V lost 3 bases and J 2 bases, leaving 15 bases between the germline ends. CDR3 length: 16 amino acids. For the CDR3, the DNA is TGCGCCAGCAGCTCGGTGGGGGGAAGGGCCTACAATGAGCAGTTCTTC. It encodes CASSSVGGRAYNEQFF.

This chain links TRBV7-9 with TRBJ2-1, with 9 nucleotides matching TRBD2. The CDR3 loop spans 15 amino acids. Germline trimming cut 1 base from V and 5 bases from J; bases unmatched to any gene: 3. Germline loops: CDR1 SEHNR, CDR2 FQNEAQ (reference sequence). DNA of the CDR3: TGTGCCAGCAGCTTAGGACTAGCGGCCAACAATGAGCAGTTCTTC. Translation gives CASSLGLAANNEQFF.

The chain joins TRBV11-1 to TRBJ2-7; 8 bases agree with TRBD2. Losses at the gene ends were 6 bases for V and 0 bases for J; bases not matched to a gene: 7. This CDR3 contains 15 residues. Germline V lookup: CDR1 SGHAT, CDR2 FQDESV (reference sequence). The CDR3 sequence: CASSPSLAASYEQYF. The CDR3 bases are TGTGCCAGCAGTCCCTCACTAGCGGCCTCCTACGAGCAGTACTTC.

This chain connects TRBV7-2 to TRBJ2-5, with 10 bases fitting TRBD2. Germline assignment: CDR1 SGHTA and CDR2 FQGNSA. This CDR3 is built from 14 residues. With V trimmed by 5 bases and J by 3 bases, 3 bases remained unmatched. In DNA form, the CDR3 reads TGTGCCAGCAGCGTCGGACTAGCGGAAGAGACCCAGTACTTC. The encoded protein is CASSVGLAEETQYF. Full variable domain (remainder filled in from reference TRBV7-2 and TRBJ2-5): GAGVSQSPSNKVTEKGKDVELRCDPISGHTALYWYRQSLGQGLEFLIYFQGNSAPDKSGLPSDRFSAERTGGSVSTLTIQRTQQEDSAVYLCASSVGLAEETQYFGPGTRLLVL.

The chain combines TRBV15 with TRBJ2-3; D gene ambiguous. Trimming removed 1 base from V and 6 bases from J, with 11 bases in between. This CDR3 spans 14 amino acids. CDR1 and CDR2 from the germline V gene are LNHNV and YYDKDF (reference sequence). Here the CDR3 reads CATSRAEVLDTQYF. The CDR3 DNA sequence: TGTGCCACCAGCAGAGCAGAGGTTCTTGATACGCAGTATTTT.

This chain uses TRBV5-6 with TRBJ1-2, with 11 bases aligning to TRBD1. The length of the CDR3 is 15 residues. Germline-derived CDR1 and CDR2 are SGHDT and YYEEEE. The junction had 5 bases not matched to a gene; V was cut back by 0 bases and J by 7 bases. The CDR3 DNA reads as TGTGCCAGCAGCTTGGGGCGCGGGACAGGGGGTGGCTACACCTTC. Translation gives CASSLGRGTGGGYTF.

This chain uses TRBV4-2 with TRBJ2-7; 8 bases are a match to TRBD2. The CDR3 loop spans 14 amino acids. The J segment lost 4 bases and the V segment lost 3 bases, leaving 5 bases of the junction unmatched. Germline V gene data show CDR1 as LGHNA and CDR2 as YNFKEQ. The CDR3 is CASSHGLAGYEQYF. The CDR3 DNA reads as TGTGCCAGCAGCCACGGACTAGCCGGGTACGAGCAGTACTTC.

The chain has TRBV5-4 and TRBJ2-2, with 10 bases that match TRBD2. The CDR3 spans 16 residues. From germline, CDR1 is SGHNT and CDR2 YYREEE (reference sequence). The V and J ends lost 1 base and 5 bases, in that order; junction bases with no gene match: 5. The CDR3 reads CASSLSGRAGTGELFF. CDR3 nucleotide sequence: TGTGCCAGCAGCTTGAGCGGGAGGGCTGGGACCGGGGAGCTGTTTTTT.

The rearrangement links TRBV12-5 to TRBJ2-3; D is undetermined. The CDR3 is 13 amino acids. V lost 4 bases, J lost 8 bases, and 13 bases lay in between. Germline lookup yields CDR1 LGHNT and CDR2 FRNRAP. The CDR3 DNA reads as TGTGCTAGTGGTTCCCCCCCCGGTGGTACGCAGTATTTT. This translates into CASGSPPGGTQYF.

This clone has a single count. The rearrangement uses TRBV27 and TRBJ1-5; D uncertain. The CDR3 runs 13 residues. The germline V gene has CDR1 MNHEY and CDR2 SMNVEV (reference sequence). Trimming shortened V by 5 bases and J by 6 bases, and 11 bases separated the two germline ends. CDR3: CASSPRATQPQHF. The CDR3 DNA follows: TGTGCCAGCAGTCCCCGAGCGACTCAGCCCCAGCATTTT.

The chain couples TRBV18 to TRBJ1-1; possibly TRBD1 for D (5 bases). This CDR3 has 15 residues. Looked up from germline, CDR1 is KGHSH and CDR2 is LQKENI. The V end lost 0 bases, the J end lost 1 base, and 9 bases lay between the germline ends. For the CDR3, the DNA is TGTGCCAGCTCACCACCGATGGGGCAGAACACTGAAGCTTTCTTT. Residues: CASSPPMGQNTEAFF. Looking up the rest from reference TRBV18 and TRBJ1-1 gives the full variable domain: NAGVMQNPRHLVRRRGQEARLRCSPMKGHSHVYWYRQLPEEGLKFMVYLQKENIIDESGMPKERFSAEFPKEGPSILRIQQVVRGDSAAYFCASSPPMGQNTEAFFGQGTRLTVV.

The rearrangement links TRBV2 to TRBJ2-2; D is possibly TRBD1 (6 bases). The length of the CDR3 is 13 residues. V lost 6 bases, J lost 3 bases, and 8 bases lay in between. Germline V CDR1 and CDR2: SNHLY, FYNNEI. In DNA, the CDR3 is TGTGCCAGCAGGGGACATGACACCGGGGAGCTGTTTTTT. Amino acid sequence: CASRGHDTGELFF.

A single count supports this clone. The chain recombines TRBV3-1 (or the pseudogene TRBV3-2) with TRBJ1-2; 7 bases line up with TRBD1. The CDR3 is 14 residues long. V gave up 0 bases and J gave up 4 bases; unmatched junction bases: 2. From germline, CDR1 is LGHDT and CDR2 YNNKEL (reference sequence). The chain's CDR3 is CASSQERGLYGYTF. CDR3 DNA sequence: TGTGCCAGCAGCCAAGAGAGGGGGCTCTATGGCTACACCTTC.

This chain links TRBV2 with TRBJ1-5, with D uncertain. This CDR3 has 14 amino acids. Trimming took off 1 base at V and 4 bases at J, with 8 bases between the two ends. Germline V gene sequence: CDR1 SNHLY, CDR2 FYNNEI. CDR3 DNA: TGTGCCAGCAGTGAAGGCCAGGCGAATCAGCCCCAGCATTTT. As protein: CASSEGQANQPQHF.

The chain has TRBV11-2 and TRBJ2-2, with TRBD1 matching over 9 bases. J gave up 4 bases and V 4 bases, and 7 bases lay outside the gene matches. The CDR3 is made up of 16 amino acids. CDR1 is SGHAT, CDR2 FQNNGV, per germline. CDR3 DNA sequence: TGTGCCAGCAGCTCCCGAGGACAGGGGAGCACCGGGGAGCTGTTTTTT. This gives the protein CASSSRGQGSTGELFF.